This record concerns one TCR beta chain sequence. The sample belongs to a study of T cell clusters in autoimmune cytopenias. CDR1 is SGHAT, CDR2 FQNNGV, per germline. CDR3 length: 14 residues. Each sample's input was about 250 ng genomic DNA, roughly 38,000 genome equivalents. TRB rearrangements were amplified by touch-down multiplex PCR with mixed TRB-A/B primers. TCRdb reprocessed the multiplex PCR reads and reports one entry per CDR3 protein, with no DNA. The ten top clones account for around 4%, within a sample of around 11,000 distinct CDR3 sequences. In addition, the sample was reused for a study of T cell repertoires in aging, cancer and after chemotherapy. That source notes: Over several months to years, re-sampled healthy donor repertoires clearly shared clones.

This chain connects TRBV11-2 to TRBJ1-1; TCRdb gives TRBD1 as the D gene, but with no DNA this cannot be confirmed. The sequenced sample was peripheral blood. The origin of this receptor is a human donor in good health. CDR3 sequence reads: CASSYLGGTGVAFF.